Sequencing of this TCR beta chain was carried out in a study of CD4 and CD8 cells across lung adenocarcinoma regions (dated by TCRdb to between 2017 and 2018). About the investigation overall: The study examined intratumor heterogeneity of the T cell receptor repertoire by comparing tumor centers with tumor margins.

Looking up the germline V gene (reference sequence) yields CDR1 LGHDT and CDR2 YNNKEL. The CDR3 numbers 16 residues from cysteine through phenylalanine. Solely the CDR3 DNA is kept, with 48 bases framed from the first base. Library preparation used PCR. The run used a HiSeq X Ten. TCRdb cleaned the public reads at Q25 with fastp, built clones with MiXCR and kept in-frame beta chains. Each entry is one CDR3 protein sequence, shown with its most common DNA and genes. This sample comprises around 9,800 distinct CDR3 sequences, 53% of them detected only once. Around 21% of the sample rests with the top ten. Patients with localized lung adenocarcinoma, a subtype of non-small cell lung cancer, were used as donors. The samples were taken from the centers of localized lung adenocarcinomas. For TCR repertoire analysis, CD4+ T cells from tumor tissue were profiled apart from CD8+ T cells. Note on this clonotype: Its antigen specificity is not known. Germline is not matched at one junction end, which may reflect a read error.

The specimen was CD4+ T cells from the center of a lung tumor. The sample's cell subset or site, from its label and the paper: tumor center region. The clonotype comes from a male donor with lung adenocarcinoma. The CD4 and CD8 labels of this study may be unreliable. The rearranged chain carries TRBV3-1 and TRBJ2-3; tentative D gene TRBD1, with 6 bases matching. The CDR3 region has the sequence CASSPSLDRGTDTQYF. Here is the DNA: TGTGCCAGCAGCCCGTCATTGGACAGAGGCACAGATACGCAGTATTTC.